The rows below give T cell receptor beta chains drawn from one sample of a study of CD8 T cells in Susac syndrome. TCRdb itself ran the immunoSEQ multiplex PCR reads through MiXCR, one entry per CDR3 protein. The sample has around 230,000 distinct CDR3 sequences, 90% to 97% seen once. The sequencing sample was made of CD4+ T cells from PBMCs. Receptors originate from a human donor with Susac syndrome. Each CDR3 is given with its conserved first and last residue. The D gene is left open where the match is weak. Some rows mark clone size as missing; the rest say once, few, many or name a class of expanded clone.

NA | TRBJ2-7 | TRBV5-1 | NA | CASKPASGSSYEQYF | TGCGCCAGCAAACCGGCCTCGGGAAGCTCCTACGAGCAGTACTTC
once | TRBJ2-7 | TRBV30 | NA | CASQGMAGSFYEQYF | TGTGCCTCCCAGGGTATGGCGGGATCTTTCTACGAGCAGTACTTC
NA | TRBJ2-7 | TRBV20-1 | NA | CSARAASPYYEQYF | TGCAGTGCTAGAGCGGCTAGCCCATACTACGAGCAGTACTTC
NA | TRBJ2-4 | TRBV5-6 | TRBD2 | CASSLISSGSSRNIQYF | TGTGCCAGCAGCTTGATCTCTAGCGGGAGTAGTAGGAACATTCAGTACTTC
NA | TRBJ2-5 | TRBV7-3 | NA | CASSSGTRGTQYF | TGTGCCAGCAGCTCCGGGACTCGTGGGACCCAGTACTTC
NA | TRBJ1-1 | TRBV29-1 | NA | CSVTWGGMDTEAFF | TGCAGCGTGACCTGGGGGGGCATGGACACTGAAGCTTTCTTT
NA | TRBJ2-7 | TRBV3-1 | NA | CASSRVNEQYF | TGTGCCAGCAGCCGAGTGAACGAGCAGTACTTC
NA | TRBJ2-7 | TRBV20-1 | NA | CSGGWPYEQYF | TGCAGTGGGGGGTGGCCCTACGAGCAGTACTTC
NA | TRBJ1-2 | TRBV28 | NA | CASREQGDYGYTF | TGTGCCAGCAGAGAACAGGGAGACTATGGCTACACCTTC
NA | TRBJ2-7 | TRBV20-1 | NA | CSASGPNYEQYF | TGCAGTGCTAGCGGACCTAACTACGAGCAGTACTTC
NA | TRBJ2-7 | TRBV3-1 | TRBD2 | CASSQTSGSDEQYF | TGTGCCAGCAGCCAGACTAGCGGGAGCGACGAGCAGTACTTC
NA | TRBJ2-1 | TRBV20-1 | NA | CSASPWVADNEQFF | TGCAGTGCTAGCCCCTGGGTGGCGGACAATGAGCAGTTCTTC
NA | TRBJ2-5 | TRBV20-1 | TRBD2 | CSARDLLAGGETQYF | TGCAGTGCTAGAGATCTCCTAGCGGGAGGGGAGACCCAGTACTTC
few | TRBJ1-5 | TRBV3-1 | TRBD1 | CASSGTGDQPQHF | TGTGCCAGCAGCGGGACAGGGGATCAGCCCCAGCATTTT
NA | TRBJ2-1 | TRBV24-1 | TRBD1 | CATSDLGQGPLRRNEQFF | TGTGCCACCAGTGACCTCGGACAGGGCCCACTTAGACGGAATGAGCAGTTCTTC
NA | TRBJ2-5 | TRBV15 | NA | CATSRARAEIGTQYF | TGTGCCACCAGCAGAGCCCGTGCAGAGATCGGGACCCAGTACTTC
few | TRBJ1-1 | TRBV28 | TRBD1 | CASSLDRGGTEAFF | TGTGCCAGCAGTTTAGACAGGGGTGGCACTGAAGCTTTCTTT
NA | TRBJ2-7 | TRBV20-1 | NA | CSARTGSEYEQYF | TGCAGTGCTCGCACCGGGAGCGAGTACGAGCAGTACTTC
NA | TRBJ2-5 | TRBV6-5 | NA | CASSYSTSRAQYF | TGTGCCAGCAGTTACTCGACCTCTCGGGCCCAGTACTTC
NA | TRBJ2-3 | TRBV21-1 | NA | CASSKPTCATDTQYF | TGTGCCAGCAGCAAACCGACTTGCGCCACAGATACGCAGTATTTT
NA | TRBJ2-2 | TRBV28 | NA | CASSLPGAGELFF | TGTGCCAGCAGCCTCCCGGGGGCCGGGGAGCTGTTTTTT
few | TRBJ2-7 | TRBV27 | NA | CASSPSGVYEQYF | TGTGCTAGCAGCCCGTCAGGGGTCTACGAGCAGTACTTC
NA | TRBJ1-5 | TRBV20-1 | NA | CSAREQGGPQHF | TGCAGTGCTAGAGAACAGGGAGGGCCCCAGCATTTT